In this sample, the clone carrying this TCR beta chain turned up a few times. What it binds is unknown. A read error is possible here, since a much larger clone lies one base away. The CDR3 contains 16 residues. V was pared by 5 bases and J by 10 bases, with 16 bases of the junction left unmatched. A second PCR of roughly 7 to 11 cycles used a sample-barcoded 5' primer and a J-beta primer mix. Every cDNA molecule carried a tag from a template-switch adaptor bearing 12 random nucleotides. MiXCR, run by TCRdb on the 5' RACE reads, gives a single entry per CDR3 protein. This sample yields approximately 780,000 distinct CDR3 sequences, of which roughly 26% are seen a single time; around 3% belongs to the top ten. This record belongs to a study of blood T cells in healthy people across ages. Study-level findings and limits: PBMC samples, being unsorted, prevented any conclusive comparison of naive and antigen-experienced cells.

This same sample was also taken into another study, of T cells of mothers and their children. That work adds: The authors detected no persistent microchimeric T cell clones.

The V gene is TRBV12-3 or TRBV12-4, the J gene TRBJ1-4, with 7 bases lining up with TRBD1. The sequence was obtained from a boy younger than 18 in good health. The specimen was blood. In DNA form, the CDR3 reads TGTGCCAGCAGTCCGGGGACAGTCACTTGGGGCGGAAAACTGTTTTTT. This codes for CASSPGTVTWGGKLFF.